The rows below give T cell receptor beta chains drawn from one sample of a study. TCRdb reprocessed the 5' RACE reads via MiXCR and lists one record per CDR3 protein. The sample consists of tens of thousands of distinct CDR3 sequences, 30% of them appearing once. The sequenced material came from tumor-infiltrating memory CD4+ T cells sorted from the breast tumor. Receptor source: a female donor with breast cancer. The CDR3 runs from the conserved cysteine through the conserved F or W. The D gene is left open where the match is weak. Part of the rows lack a size; the others show once, few, many or a class for expanded clones.

J	V	D	size	DNA	CDR3
TRBJ2-1	TRBV29-1	TRBD1	-	TGCAGCGTTTCCGGGACAGGGGCCTTGCATGAGCAGTTCTTC	CSVSGTGALHEQFF
TRBJ1-1	TRBV12-3/TRBV12-4	TRBD1	-	TGTGCCAGCACCGGCTTGACAGGGATTACTGAAGCTTTCTTT	CASTGLTGITEAFF
TRBJ2-1	TRBV20-1	TRBD2	-	TGCAGTGCGGGACTAGCGGACAATGAGCAGTTCTTC	CSAGLADNEQFF
TRBJ2-7	TRBV4-2	-	few	TGTGCCAGCAGCCCGTGGGGGAGCGGCTACGAGCAGTACTTC	CASSPWGSGYEQYF
TRBJ1-2	TRBV10-3	TRBD1	few	TGTGCCATCAGGGGGGGACAGCGGGATCGTGGCTACACCTTC	CAIRGGQRDRGYTF
TRBJ1-5	TRBV7-9	-	few	TGTGCCAGCAGCTTATTTTCGGCCCCCCAGCATTTT	CASSLFSAPQHF
TRBJ2-1	TRBV28	TRBD2	-	TGTGCCAGCAGTTTAGCGGGGGGCGATCCCAATGAGCAGTTCTTC	CASSLAGGDPNEQFF
TRBJ2-7	TRBV20-1	-	-	TGCAGTGCTATCTCGAGGGGCTGGTCCTACGAGCAGTACTTC	CSAISRGWSYEQYF
TRBJ1-4	TRBV20-1	-	many	TGCAGTGCCTCCCGGAGGTCAACGAGGGAAAAACTGTTTTTT	CSASRRSTREKLFF
TRBJ2-4	TRBV2	-	-	TGTGCCAGCAGTAGAGCGGCCAAAAACATTCAGCACTTC	CASSRAAKNIQHF
TRBJ1-1	TRBV15	-	-	TGTGCCACCAGAGGGGGGAAGAACACTGAAGCTTTCTTT	CATRGGKNTEAFF
TRBJ2-5	TRBV30	-	few	TGTGCCTGGAGGGTCCCCGGGACCCGAGAGACCCAGTACTTC	CAWRVPGTRETQYF
TRBJ1-1	TRBV5-6	-	few	TGTGCCAGCAGCTTTGGAGGGAGTGATGCTTTCTTT	CASSFGGSDAFF
TRBJ1-2	TRBV11-2	-	few	TGTGCCAGCAGCGCGACGGTACAAGGGGGCTACACCTTC	CASSATVQGGYTF
TRBJ1-5	TRBV6-5	-	few	TGTGCCAGCAGTTTACAAGGGGTCGGCGATCAGCCCCAGCATTTT	CASSLQGVGDQPQHF
TRBJ1-1	TRBV4-1	-	many	TGCGCCAGCAGCCTTCCATCCCCTGACAGGAACACTGAAGCTTTCTTT	CASSLPSPDRNTEAFF
TRBJ2-4	TRBV5-5	-	few	TGTGCCAGCAGCCCGGGCCAAGCGGTGGACATTCAGTACTTC	CASSPGQAVDIQYF
TRBJ2-3	TRBV6-5	-	-	TGTGCCAGCAGTTTACTTCGGGGCCTAAGCACAGATACGCAGTATTTT	CASSLLRGLSTDTQYF
TRBJ2-4	TRBV6-6	TRBD1	-	TGTGCCAGCAGTCTGGACAGGGGAGCCAAAAACATTCAGTACTTC	CASSLDRGAKNIQYF
TRBJ1-5	TRBV12-3/TRBV12-4	TRBD1	once	TGTGCCAGCGGTTTTCTATCCGGGACAGGGAATCAGCCCCAGCATTTT	CASGFLSGTGNQPQHF
TRBJ2-2	TRBV7-9	-	-	TGTGCCAGCACCCTGGGACGCCGGAACACCGGGGAGCTGTTTTTT	CASTLGRRNTGELFF
TRBJ1-5	TRBV20-1	-	-	TGCAGTGCTAGAGACGTAAGGGCACCTTATAGCAATCAGCCCCAGCATTTT	CSARDVRAPYSNQPQHF
TRBJ2-2	TRBV4-1	TRBD1	many	TGCGCCAGCAGCAACAACAGGGGAACCGGGGAGCTGTTTTTT	CASSNNRGTGELFF
TRBJ2-7	TRBV27	-	-	TGTGCCAGCAGTAGACAGGGAGGAAGGGGCTACGAGCAGTACTTC	CASSRQGGRGYEQYF
TRBJ2-1	TRBV7-2	-	many	TGTGCCAGCAGCCCCTGGAGAACCGAGCAGTTCTTC	CASSPWRTEQFF
TRBJ2-7	TRBV7-2	-	-	TGTGCCAGCAGCTTAGGGGTCGGATCAAACTACGAGCAGTACTTC	CASSLGVGSNYEQYF
TRBJ2-3	TRBV4-1	-	-	TGCGCCAGCAGCCAAGACCGTCCAGATACGCAGTATTTT	CASSQDRPDTQYF
TRBJ2-5	TRBV5-1	TRBD1	once	TGCGCCAGCAGCTACCTAGGGACAGGGGGCGCACAAGAGACCCGGTACTTC	CASSYLGTGGAQETRYF
TRBJ2-6	TRBV5-1	-	few	TGCGCCAGCAGCCCCGTGAGTCTCTCTGGGGCCAACGTCCTGACTTTC	CASSPVSLSGANVLTF
TRBJ2-3	TRBV7-3	TRBD2	many	TGTGCCAGCAGCTTAGGCGGGGGGACGCAGTATTTT	CASSLGGGTQYF
TRBJ2-2	TRBV4-1	-	few	TGCGCCAGCAGCCATCCGCGGTTAGTCAGGGCCGGGGAGCTGTTTTTT	CASSHPRLVRAGELFF
TRBJ2-7	TRBV20-1	-	-	TGCAGTGCCACCCGGCGGGGTTCCTACGAGCAGTACTTC	CSATRRGSYEQYF
TRBJ2-5	TRBV7-3	-	few	TGTGCCAGCAGCCTAGACGGGCCCGTTTCAGCCCAGTACTTC	CASSLDGPVSAQYF
TRBJ2-3	TRBV20-1	TRBD2	-	TGCAGTGCTCTCCCCGGGGGGGAAAACACAGATACGCAGTATTTT	CSALPGGENTDTQYF
TRBJ2-7	TRBV28	-	many	TGTGCCAGCCTTAGGGGAAGGGAATTCCACGAGCAGTACTTC	CASLRGREFHEQYF
TRBJ2-1	TRBV2	TRBD2	-	TGTGCCAGCAGCTCTGGACTAGCGGGTAGCTCCTACAATGAGCAGTTCTTC	CASSSGLAGSSYNEQFF
TRBJ2-5	TRBV7-9	-	few	TGTGCCAGCAGCTTAGACCCCAGGGAGACCCAGTACTTC	CASSLDPRETQYF
TRBJ1-1	TRBV6-5	-	few	TGTGCCAGCAGTGAACACGAGGGACAAACCACTGAAGCTTTCTTT	CASSEHEGQTTEAFF
TRBJ2-5	TRBV7-9	-	few	TGTGCCAGCAGCTCACCGGGGGCAGAGACCCAGTACTTC	CASSSPGAETQYF
TRBJ2-7	TRBV27	-	-	TGTGCCAGCAGTTTATACCCCCTGGGCGAGCAGTACTTC	CASSLYPLGEQYF
TRBJ1-5	TRBV7-2	-	-	TGTGCCAGCAGCTTCGGGCAGGCGAGCAATCAGCCCCAGCATTTT	CASSFGQASNQPQHF
TRBJ2-3	TRBV18	-	-	TGTGCCAGCTCCCTCGAAGATACGCAGTATTTT	CASSLEDTQYF
TRBJ1-3	TRBV4-3	-	once	TGCGCCGGCAGCCAGGGGACATCCTTGATGGGAAACACCATATATTTT	CAGSQGTSLMGNTIYF
TRBJ1-5	TRBV20-1	-	many	TGCAGTGCCACAGAACCAGATTATAGCAATCAGCCCCAGCATTTT	CSATEPDYSNQPQHF
TRBJ2-5	TRBV5-1	-	-	TGCGCCCGCAGCCTAGGTTCATTACTGTACCAAGAGACCCAGTACTTC	CARSLGSLLYQETQYF
TRBJ1-5	TRBV2	TRBD1	-	TGTGCCAGCCAACAGGGGTTCAATCAGCCCCAGCATTTT	CASQQGFNQPQHF
TRBJ2-5	TRBV7-2	-	-	TGTGCCAGCCGGTCCCCAGGGTGGGCACAAGAGACCCAGTACTTC	CASRSPGWAQETQYF
TRBJ2-7	TRBV27	-	-	TGTGCCAGCAGTCTATTAGGGGGCTCCTACGAGCAGTACTTC	CASSLLGGSYEQYF
TRBJ2-3	TRBV10-3	-	few	TGTGCCATCAGGGATGAACAGGGAACAGATACGCAGTATTTT	CAIRDEQGTDTQYF
TRBJ2-1	TRBV28	TRBD2	many	TGTGCCAGCAGTTTAGCGGGAGAAAGGGGCAATGAGCAGTTCTTC	CASSLAGERGNEQFF
TRBJ2-7	TRBV7-3	-	few	TGTGCCAGCAGCTTCTCCCCGGGGCGCCGCGACGAGCAGTACTTC	CASSFSPGRRDEQYF
TRBJ1-2	TRBV6-5	TRBD1	-	TGTGCCAGCAGCCCCGCGGCGGGGACAGTCACCGCTAACTATGGCTACACCTTC	CASSPAAGTVTANYGYTF
TRBJ2-7	TRBV5-1	TRBD1	-	TGCGCCAGCAGTGCCTCCGGGACAGCCTACGAGCAGTACTTC	CASSASGTAYEQYF